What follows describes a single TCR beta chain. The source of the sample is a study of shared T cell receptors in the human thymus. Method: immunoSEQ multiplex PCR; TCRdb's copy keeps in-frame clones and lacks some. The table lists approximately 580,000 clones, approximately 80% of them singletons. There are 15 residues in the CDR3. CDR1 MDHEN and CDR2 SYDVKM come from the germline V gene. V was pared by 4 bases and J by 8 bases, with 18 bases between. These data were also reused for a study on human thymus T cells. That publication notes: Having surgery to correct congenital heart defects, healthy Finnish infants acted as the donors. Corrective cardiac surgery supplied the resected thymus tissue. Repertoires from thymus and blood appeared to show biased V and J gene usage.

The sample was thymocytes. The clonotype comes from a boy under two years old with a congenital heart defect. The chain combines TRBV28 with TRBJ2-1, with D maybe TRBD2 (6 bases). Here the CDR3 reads CASSSLAEPTDEQFF. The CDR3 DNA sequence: TGTGCCAGCAGTTCCTTAGCGGAACCTACGGATGAGCAGTTCTTC.